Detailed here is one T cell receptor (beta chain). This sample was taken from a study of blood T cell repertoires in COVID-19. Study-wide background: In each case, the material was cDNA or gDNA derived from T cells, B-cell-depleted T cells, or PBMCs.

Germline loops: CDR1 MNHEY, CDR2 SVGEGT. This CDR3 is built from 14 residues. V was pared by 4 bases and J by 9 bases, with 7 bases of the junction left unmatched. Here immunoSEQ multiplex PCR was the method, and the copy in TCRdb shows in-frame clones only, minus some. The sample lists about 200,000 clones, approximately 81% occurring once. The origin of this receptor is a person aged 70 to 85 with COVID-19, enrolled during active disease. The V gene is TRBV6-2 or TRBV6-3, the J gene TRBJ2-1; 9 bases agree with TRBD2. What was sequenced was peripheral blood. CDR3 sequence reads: CASSSGLALGEQFF. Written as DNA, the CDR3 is TGTGCCAGCAGTTCGGGACTAGCTTTGGGTGAGCAGTTCTTC.